Following are 8 T cell receptor beta chains from one sample sequenced in a study of circulating tumor DNA in untreated peripheral T-cell lymphoma. The method was immunoSEQ multiplex PCR; TCRdb's version includes in-frame clones alone and lacks a portion of them. The profile shows some 2,400 clones, roughly 82% of them singletons. Sequenced sample: tumor tissue. The origin of the receptors is a human donor with peripheral T-cell lymphoma.

The rearrangement links TRBV19 to TRBJ1-2; tentatively, D is TRBD1 (6 bases). From germline, CDR1 is LNHDA and CDR2 SQIVND (reference sequence). Trimming pared 7 bases from V and 7 bases from J, leaving 25 bases between. There are 16 residues in the CDR3. CDR3 DNA sequence: TGTGCCAGTACCCAGAGGGGGGTTGTCGTGTCTGGTGGCTACACCTTC. This gives the protein CASTQRGVVVSGGYTF.

CDR3 sequence: CASTGQGVPYEQYF. The CDR3 nucleotides read TGTGCCAGCACCGGACAGGGAGTCCCCTACGAGCAGTACTTC. The chain joins TRBV25-1 to TRBJ2-7; the match to TRBD1 covers 8 bases. This CDR3 has 14 amino acids. The V gene end was trimmed by 7 bases and the J gene end by 2 bases; junction bases not matched to a gene: 7. Germline-derived CDR1 and CDR2 are MGHDK and SYGVNS.

The chain is built from TRBV6-8 and TRBJ2-1, with 11 bases that match TRBD2. The germline gives CDR1 MNHGY, CDR2 SAAAGT. This CDR3 region has 17 residues. The J segment lost 4 bases and the V segment lost 5 bases, leaving 10 bases of the junction unmatched. In DNA form, the CDR3 reads TGTGCCAGCAGTGTCCTCATACTAGCGGGGGTATACAATGAGCAGTTCTTC. Translation: CASSVLILAGVYNEQFF.

The rearrangement uses TRBV6-8 and TRBJ2-2, with D unresolved. V was clipped by 5 bases and J by 1 base, with 8 bases between them. In germline, CDR1 is MNHGY, CDR2 SAAAGT. There are 14 residues in the CDR3. CDR3 nucleotide sequence: TGTGCCAGCAGTGAGACTGGGAACACCGGGGAGCTGTTTTTT. Protein: CASSETGNTGELFF.

V gene TRBV30 combines with J gene TRBJ2-7, with D perhaps TRBD2 (6 bases). The CDR3 is 11 residues long. Germline CDR1 and CDR2: GTSNPN and SVGIG (reference sequence). V lost 5 bases and J 6 bases, leaving 11 bases between the germline ends. As DNA, the CDR3 is TGTGCCTGGGGGGACTCTAGCGAGCAGTACTTC. Its translation is CAWGDSSEQYF.

This chain joins TRBV5-1 and TRBJ1-4; 9 nucleotides line up with TRBD1. Germline loops: CDR1 SGHRS, CDR2 YFSETQ. The CDR3 is 15 residues long. V shed 4 bases and J 8 bases; nucleotides not matched to a gene: 9. The CDR3: CASSERGQGLEKLFF. The CDR3 DNA reads as TGCGCCAGCAGCGAAAGGGGACAGGGTTTAGAAAAACTGTTTTTT.

This clone has just one count. The chain uses TRBV25-1 and TRBJ1-1; D gene unclear. With 1 base removed from V and 4 bases from J, the gap between germline ends came to 16 bases. Germline V lookup: CDR1 MGHDK, CDR2 SYGVNS. The CDR3 is made up of 16 amino acids. The CDR3 coding sequence is TGTGCCAGCAGTGAATGGGGTGGCGGGGTCAGCACTGAAGCTTTCTTT. Its translation: CASSEWGGGVSTEAFF. The full variable domain, its missing parts supplied by reference TRBV25-1 and TRBJ1-1, is EADIYQTPRYLVIGTGKKITLECSQTMGHDKMYWYQQDPGMELHLIHYSYGVNSTEKGDLSSESTVSRIRTEHFPLTLESARPSHTSQYLCASSEWGGGVSTEAFFGQGTRLTVV.

The rearrangement uses TRBV19 and TRBJ1-5, with D perhaps TRBD1 (6 bases). This CDR3 contains 16 residues. Deletions cut 1 base from V and 0 bases from J, with 10 bases between. Germline CDR1 reads LNHDA; CDR2 reads SQIVND (reference sequence). The CDR3: CASSIARTASNQPQHF. DNA of the CDR3: TGTGCCAGTAGTATAGCCAGGACAGCTAGCAATCAGCCCCAGCATTTT.